This TCR beta chain was observed in a study of T cells in localized non-small cell lung cancer (dated by TCRdb to the early 2020s). As for the study more broadly: T cell repertoires of 236 early-stage NSCLC patients were analyzed, with tumors being compared against uninvolved tumor-adjacent lungs. The cohort comprised some 220 treatment-naïve NSCLC patients with resected, localized lung tumors. Of the NSCLC patients, about 130 were male and roughly 100 were female, and the mean age was roughly 61 years. Summary of the overall study and its limitations: The highest T cell clonality was observed in uninvolved tumor-adjacent lung, where clonality exceeded that of tumor, suggesting that antigenic responses were more focused in uninvolved tumor-adjacent lung. Because of the exploratory design, TCR variables were selected using unadjusted p-values without false-discovery rate correction. A median of about 55 of the top 100 tumor clones were detected in paired uninvolved adjacent lung, and 25 to 35 of these tumor clones were also found among the top 100 clones of the paired uninvolved adjacent lung. Higher blood T cell density associated with longer overall survival, while higher adjacent-lung clonality associated with shorter survival. Because multi-region tumor sequencing was not performed, intratumor heterogeneity could not be ruled out.

At diagnosis, tumor, uninvolved tumor-adjacent lung and peripheral blood were collected and then preserved as a mix of FFPE and fresh-frozen material. For TCR repertoire profiling, blood samples were analyzed in the form of peripheral blood mononuclear cells. After removal of 8 bases from V and 0 bases from J, the junction retains 9 bases not matched to a gene. Counted from cysteine to phenylalanine, this CDR3 has 15 amino acids. The entry retains the CDR3 DNA only, 45 bases that are in frame from base 1. Via the germline V gene, CDR1 is SQVTM and CDR2 ANQGSEA. The immunoSEQ Assay was used to sequence TCR beta CDR3 regions from DNA. For the original study's pipeline: T cell density was computed as TCR beta template counts normalized to usable DNA estimated by amplifying housekeeping genes. Using the preseqR package, richness was estimated by extrapolating to 120,000 templates for tissue samples and 400,000 templates for PBMC samples. Clonality was defined as one minus Pielou's evenness. Differential abundance testing on productive amino-acid clonotypes, with a minimum total count of 5 and an alpha of 0.1, was used to identify tissue-enriched TCRs. The Jaccard Index and the Morisita Overlap Index were used to measure repertoire overlap between compartments. GLIPH grouped TCR beta CDR3s together with public tetramer-defined viral CDR3s, and a viral motif had to include at least three viral sequences and show V-gene enrichment. Drawn from immuneACCESS, this table holds only the in-frame rearrangements with V and J called that TCRdb kept. Clones are partly lost; checked studies trace under half to an unresolved V gene and leave the rest unexplained. The V and J calls and the clone size are those of that table, but D and trimming were determined from the DNA. This sample holds tens of thousands of clones; 65% to 85% were observed only once. 8.5% to 10% of the sample is taken by the ten largest.

Comments on this clone: Its antigen is unknown. The sample holds no much larger clone one base away, and base qualities are not on file.

Sample: peripheral blood, taken before any cancer treatment. The chain is encoded by TRBV29-1 joined to TRBJ2-1, with 8 middle bases fitting TRBD2. The origin of this receptor is a man aged 40 to 70 with stage III squamous cell lung carcinoma. The nucleotide sequence is given as TGCAGCACCGTCACAGGGACTAGCTCCTACAATGAGCAGTTCTTC. Its protein is CSTVTGTSSYNEQFF.